Below, 20 T cell receptor beta chains from the same sample are listed, as sequenced in a study of T cell responses to AZD1222 COVID-19 vaccine. Measured with immunoSEQ multiplex PCR; TCRdb has only the in-frame clones, and not every one. The sample lists roughly 150,000 clones; roughly 89% were seen once. The starting material was peripheral blood, obtained 28 days after the second AZD1222 dose. The receptors derive from an adult who received the AZD1222 COVID-19 vaccine.

The rearrangement links TRBV18 to TRBJ1-5; 7 nucleotides agree with TRBD1. The CDR3 covers 14 residues. Germline-derived CDR1 and CDR2 are KGHSH and LQKENI. With 5 bases clipped from V and 4 bases from J, the junction kept 5 bases outside the gene matches. In nucleotides, the CDR3 is TGTGCCAGCTCATCCGGGACAGATAATCAGCCCCAGCATTTT. It translates to CASSSGTDNQPQHF.

The chain couples TRBV7-2 to TRBJ2-1, with unresolved D. Trimming took off 5 bases at V and 0 bases at J, with 11 bases between the two ends. The V gene's germline CDR1 is SGHTA and CDR2 FQGNSA. The CDR3 spans 15 residues. The CDR3, as DNA: TGTGCCAGCAGCCTAACTTTGAGCTCCTACAATGAGCAGTTCTTC. This sequence encodes CASSLTLSSYNEQFF.

The chain recombines TRBV21-1 with TRBJ1-3. TRBV21-1 is listed as a pseudogene. This CDR3 has 18 residues. The CDR3 spells CASSLGGRKKGPGNTIYF. DNA of the CDR3: TGTGCCAGCAGCCTCGGGGGCCGGAAAAAGGGTCCTGGAAACACCATATATTTT.

The CDR3 sequence is CATSPGGDYGYTF. The CDR3 nucleotides read TGTGCCACCTCTCCGGGGGGGGACTATGGCTACACCTTC. The gene calls are TRBV12-3 or TRBV12-4 and TRBJ1-2; D might be TRBD1 (5 bases). The V and J ends lost 10 bases and 3 bases respectively, with 15 bases between them. The CDR3 spans 13 residues.

CDR3: CASSTQNYGYTF. The CDR3 DNA is TGTGCCAGCAGCACCCAAAACTATGGCTACACCTTC. The chain employs TRBV7-8 and TRBJ1-2; no reliable D call. V gave up 5 bases and J gave up 2 bases, with 6 bases separating them. CDR3 length: 12 amino acids. In germline, CDR1 is SGHVS, CDR2 FQNEAQ.

This chain joins TRBV20-1 and TRBJ1-1; D remains ambiguous. The CDR3 spans 11 residues. V was trimmed by 5 bases and J by 2 bases, leaving 6 bases between them. Germline V gives CDR1 DFQATT, CDR2 SNEGSKA (reference sequence). For the CDR3, the DNA is TGCAGTGCTCCCTTTAACACTGAAGCTTTCTTT. Translated: CSAPFNTEAFF.

The gene calls are TRBV5-1 and TRBJ1-1, with a tentative D call TRBD1 (6 bases). Germline CDR1 reads SGHRS; CDR2 reads YFSETQ. This CDR3 contains 18 residues. Trimming pared 2 bases from V and 4 bases from J, leaving 24 bases between. Written as DNA, the CDR3 is TGCGCCAGCAGCTTTTGGGGACACTTTCTCCACTCGGTCACTGAAGCTTTCTTT. As protein: CASSFWGHFLHSVTEAFF.

The V gene is TRBV7-2, the J gene TRBJ2-2, with TRBD1 identical over 7 bases. Germline V gene sequence: CDR1 SGHTA, CDR2 FQGNSA. V was clipped by 4 bases and J by 4 bases; unmatched bases: 6. The CDR3 has 15 residues. In DNA, the CDR3 is TGTGCCAGCAGCTGGCGACAGGGACGCACCGGGGAGCTGTTTTTT. This sequence encodes CASSWRQGRTGELFF. The variable domain in full, completed from reference TRBV7-2 and TRBJ2-2, reads GAGVSQSPSNKVTEKGKDVELRCDPISGHTALYWYRQSLGQGLEFLIYFQGNSAPDKSGLPSDRFSAERTGGSVSTLTIQRTQQEDSAVYLCASSWRQGRTGELFFGEGSRLTVL.

V and J are TRBV30 and TRBJ2-7, with TRBD2 matching over 7 bases. The germline V gene encodes CDR1 GTSNPN and CDR2 SVGIG (reference sequence). This CDR3 has 17 residues. V dropped 0 bases and J dropped 1; count of bases not matched to a gene: 12. The chain's CDR3 is CAWSVPLRGYLSYEQYF. The CDR3, as DNA: TGTGCCTGGAGTGTACCCTTGCGGGGGTACCTATCCTACGAGCAGTACTTC.

V is TRBV29-1 and J is TRBJ2-7, with 15 nucleotides matching TRBD2. Trimming took 6 bases from V and 7 from J; bases not matched to a gene: 19. This CDR3 has 18 amino acids. Germline CDR1 is SQVTM and CDR2 is ANQGSEA. The CDR3 DNA reads as TGCAGCGTCCCCTCCGGTCAGATGGGACTAGCGGGGGGTATGGAGCAGTACTTC. This codes for CSVPSGQMGLAGGMEQYF.

CDR3 amino acids: CAISEQGRGANVLTF. The CDR3 coding sequence is TGTGCCATCAGTGAACAGGGGCGAGGGGCCAACGTCCTGACTTTC. The chain links TRBV10-3 to TRBJ2-6, with 7 bases fitting TRBD1. V lost 3 bases, J lost 4 bases, and 3 bases stayed unmatched. CDR3 length: 15 amino acids. Germline V CDR1 and CDR2: ENHRY, SYGVKD.

The chain links TRBV5-1 to TRBJ2-2, with 7 bases lining up with TRBD1. This CDR3 has 15 residues. Unmatched junction bases numbered 9, after V lost 4 bases and J lost 6 bases. Germline V gene data show CDR1 as SGHRS and CDR2 as YFSETQ. The DNA for the CDR3 is TGCGCCAGCAGCCCCCGATCGGGACAGTCCGGGGAGCTGTTTTTT. Protein product: CASSPRSGQSGELFF.

The chain carries TRBV29-1 and TRBJ2-3; the match to TRBD2 covers 10 bases. There are 15 residues in the CDR3. The germline CDR1 and CDR2 sequences are SQVTM and ANQGSEA. The ends lost 3 bases at V and 6 bases at J; junction bases unmatched: 9. The CDR3 protein is CSVEVAGGLGDTQYF. In DNA form, the CDR3 reads TGCAGCGTTGAGGTAGCGGGGGGACTCGGGGATACGCAGTATTTT.

CDR3 in amino acids: CASSPDRAILNTGELFF. The CDR3 bases are TGTGCCAGCAGCCCAGATAGAGCCATTCTGAACACCGGGGAGCTGTTTTTT. The chain combines TRBV7-2 with TRBJ2-2; the D is unclear. This CDR3 has 17 amino acids. Germline-derived CDR1 and CDR2 are SGHTA and FQGNSA. With 5 bases removed from V and 1 base from J, the gap between germline ends came to 17 bases.

The chain joins TRBV7-2 to TRBJ2-2, with a weak D call TRBD2 (5 bases). Germline V gene sequence: CDR1 SGHTA, CDR2 FQGNSA. V shed 3 bases and J shed 2 bases, with 13 bases lying between them. CDR3 length: 16 amino acids. CDR3 region: CASSFTGLPNTGELFF. CDR3 nucleotide sequence: TGTGCCAGCAGCTTCACGGGATTACCAAACACCGGGGAGCTGTTTTTT. The complete variable domain, with remaining parts taken from reference TRBV7-2 and TRBJ2-2, reads GAGVSQSPSNKVTEKGKDVELRCDPISGHTALYWYRQSLGQGLEFLIYFQGNSAPDKSGLPSDRFSAERTGGSVSTLTIQRTQQEDSAVYLCASSFTGLPNTGELFFGEGSRLTVL.

This clone occurred a few times. CDR3 loop: CASSEAEGTASSGNTIYF. In DNA, the CDR3 is TGTGCCAGCAGTGAAGCGGAAGGGACTGCTAGCTCTGGAAACACCATATATTTT. The chain carries TRBV2 and TRBJ1-3; D is perhaps TRBD1 (5 bases). V lost 0 bases and J lost 0, with 15 bases in between. Germline V gene sequence: CDR1 SNHLY, CDR2 FYNNEI. CDR3 length: 18 amino acids.

The chain links TRBV5-1 to TRBJ2-7; D is possibly TRBD2 (6 bases). The CDR3 extends over 16 amino acids. Trimming pared 2 bases from V and 2 bases from J, leaving 17 bases between. From germline, CDR1 is SGHRS and CDR2 YFSETQ. The CDR3 DNA reads as TGCGCCAGCAGCTTTCAAAGTGGGACTGGGACCTACGAGCAGTACTTC. This translates into CASSFQSGTGTYEQYF.

The rearrangement links TRBV2 to TRBJ1-2; the D gene is possibly TRBD1 (5 bases). Per germline, CDR1 SNHLY and CDR2 FYNNEI. Trimming took 6 bases from V and 5 from J, leaving 16 bases between them. This CDR3 spans 14 amino acids. The DNA for the CDR3 is TGTGCCAGCAGAAACGAACCCGGGGGGTATGGCTACACCTTC. Encoded protein: CASRNEPGGYGYTF. Full variable domain (outside the CDR3, taken from reference TRBV2 and TRBJ1-2): EPEVTQTPSHQVTQMGQEVILRCVPISNHLYFYWYRQILGQKVEFLVSFYNNEISEKSEIFDDQFSVERPDGSNFTLKIRSTKLEDSAMYFCASRNEPGGYGYTFGSGTRLTVV.

DNA for the CDR3: TGTGCCAGCAGTGTGTACAGGGGGAATTCACCCCTCCACTTT. Its translation: CASSVYRGNSPLHF. The genes are TRBV6-4 and TRBJ1-6; TRBD1 aligns across 8 bases. Germline CDR1 reads MRHNA; CDR2 reads SNTAGT. V dropped 4 bases and J dropped 7; count of bases not matched to a gene: 3. The CDR3 length is 14 residues.

The CDR3 protein is CASSFAQTYEQYF. The CDR3 DNA reads as TGTGCCAGCAGTTTTGCGCAGACCTACGAGCAGTACTTC. The chain carries TRBV12-3 or TRBV12-4 and TRBJ2-7; D remains unclear. Trimming took off 3 bases at V and 2 bases at J, with 8 bases between the two ends. CDR3 length: 13 amino acids.